This T cell receptor beta chain was identified during a study of CD8 T cells in Susac syndrome. J lost 5 bases, V lost 3 bases, and 9 bases had no gene match. Germline V gives CDR1 SGHAT, CDR2 FQNNGV. The CDR3 is 16 residues long. Peripheral blood CD8+ and CD4+ T cells were profiled by TCR beta sequencing. Overall study findings and caveats: Clonal expansion was not observed in the Susac syndrome CD4+ T cell repertoires.

A word on this clonotype: Its cognate antigen is unknown.

It was with random hexamers that about 0.45 to 1 ug RNA was reverse transcribed. A multiplex approach, immunoSEQ multiplex PCR, amplified TCR beta CDR3 across 54 Vbeta and 13 Jbeta. TCRdb re-derived calls from the immunoSEQ multiplex PCR reads in MiXCR, one entry per CDR3 protein. The sample records 150,000 to 200,000 distinct CDR3 sequences, roughly 90% being singletons. V and J are TRBV11-2 and TRBJ2-5, with 10 bases fitting TRBD2. Input material: CD4+ T cells from PBMCs. This TCR was sampled from a human donor with Susac syndrome. CDR3 nucleotides: TGTGCCAGCAGCTTCAGCAGGCTAGCGGGAGTGGAGACCCAGTACTTC. This translates into CASSFSRLAGVETQYF.